These T cell receptor beta chains were read from a single sample in a study of cytomegalovirus exposure and HLA in healthy donors. Some clones are missing from TCRdb's copy, which holds only in-frame ones; the method was immunoSEQ multiplex PCR. This sample has 120,000 or so clones, with 80% found just once. Input material: PBMCs. These receptors were taken from a female donor in good health and CMV-seronegative. The CDR3 runs from the conserved cysteine through the conserved F or W. A D gene is named only where the DNA matches it firmly. The size entry is marked missing in some rows and otherwise reads once, few, many or a size class.

>14|TRBD1|TRBV9|NA|TRBJ2-5
CASSAAGTGPVQYF
TGTGCCAGCAGCGCCGCCGGGACAGGGCCCGTGCAGTACTTC
>16|TRBD2|TRBV28|NA|TRBJ2-7
CASSLPTSGNGYEQYF
TGTGCCAGCAGTTTACCTACTAGCGGGAACGGGTACGAGCAGTACTTC
>11|NA|TRBV7-9|NA|TRBJ2-7
CASSLVGGQYF
TGTGCCAGCAGCTTGGTCGGGGGACAGTACTTC
>15|TRBD2|TRBV9|NA|TRBJ2-1
CASSPGTSGNNEQFF
TGTGCCAGCAGCCCCGGGACTAGCGGAAACAATGAGCAGTTCTTC
>14|NA|TRBV7-3|NA|TRBJ1-2
CASSLAGVRYGYTF
TGTGCCAGCAGCTTAGCGGGGGTTCGATATGGCTACACCTTC
>12|NA|TRBV30|NA|TRBJ2-7
CAGGSGYGEQYF
TGTGCGGGGGGTTCCGGCTACGGCGAGCAGTACTTC
>16|TRBD2|TRBV7-3|once|TRBJ2-3
CASSTGLAGGRSTQYF
TGTGCCAGCAGCACGGGACTAGCGGGGGGGCGCAGTACGCAGTATTTT
>17|NA|TRBV11-2|once|TRBJ2-5
CASSLDFLAAAGETQYF
TGTGCCAGCAGCTTAGATTTTCTCGCAGCCGCCGGGGAGACCCAGTACTTC
>14|NA|TRBV29-1|NA|TRBJ1-5
CSVLDRTLNQPQHF
TGCAGCGTTCTTGACCGGACACTAAATCAGCCCCAGCATTTT
>14|NA|TRBV2|NA|TRBJ2-3
CASSDHSRDNTQYF
TGTGCCAGCAGTGACCACAGTCGGGACAACACGCAGTATTTT
>17|NA|TRBV5-5|NA|TRBJ1-2
CASSLAAGPSGGYGYTF
TGTGCCAGCAGCTTGGCGGCAGGGCCCTCGGGGGGGTATGGCTACACCTTC
>11|NA|TRBV30|NA|TRBJ1-1
CAWNRNTEAFF
TGTGCCTGGAATCGGAACACTGAAGCTTTCTTT
>18|NA|TRBV5-4|NA|TRBJ2-7
CASSPGTSRIAPSYEQYF
TGTGCCAGCAGCCCCGGCACTTCTCGGATCGCACCTAGCTACGAGCAGTACTTC
>15|TRBD1|TRBV11-2|NA|TRBJ2-7
CASSLDWTGGHEQYF
TGTGCCAGCAGCTTAGATTGGACAGGGGGCCACGAGCAGTACTTC
>13|TRBD1|TRBV11-2|few|TRBJ2-7
CASSSWDSYEQYF
TGTGCCAGCAGCTCGTGGGACAGCTACGAGCAGTACTTC
>14|TRBD1|TRBV27|NA|TRBJ2-7
CASSFDRESGEQYF
TGTGCCAGCAGTTTCGACAGGGAGTCCGGCGAGCAGTACTTC
>16|NA|TRBV7-2|NA|TRBJ1-3
CASSLNPPSAGNTIYF
TGTGCCAGCAGCTTAAATCCACCCAGCGCTGGAAACACCATATATTTT
>15|TRBD1|TRBV5-6|few|TRBJ1-2
CASSLDRTGWRGYTF
TGTGCCAGCAGCTTGGATCGGACAGGGTGGAGGGGCTACACCTTC
>15|NA|TRBV4-1|NA|TRBJ2-2
CASSQAPQGTGELFF
TGCGCCAGCAGCCAAGCCCCACAGGGCACCGGGGAGCTGTTTTTT
>13|NA|TRBV5-1|NA|TRBJ2-7
CASSFLPSYEQYF
TGCGCCAGCAGCTTCCTCCCCTCCTACGAGCAGTACTTC
>14|NA|TRBV6-5|NA|TRBJ2-7
CASRPQTGSYEQYF
TGTGCCAGCAGGCCTCAAACAGGGTCCTACGAGCAGTACTTC
>17|TRBD1|TRBV4-1|NA|TRBJ1-1
CASSQPRGSAGGTEAFF
TGCGCCAGCAGCCAACCTAGAGGCAGCGCAGGGGGCACTGAAGCTTTCTTT
>15|TRBD1|TRBV11-2|NA|TRBJ1-5
CASNQGARSNQPQHF
TGTGCCAGCAACCAGGGGGCTAGGAGCAATCAGCCCCAGCATTTT
>14|NA|TRBV25-1|NA|TRBJ1-4
CASSEKQGREKLFF
TGTGCCAGCAGTGAAAAACAGGGACGAGAAAAACTGTTTTTT
>13|TRBD1|TRBV10-2|NA|TRBJ2-1
CASTPGQNNEQFF
TGCGCCAGCACCCCGGGACAGAACAATGAGCAGTTCTTC
>18|TRBD2|TRBV7-8|NA|TRBJ2-7
CASSLMGGLAGGNAEQYF
TGTGCCAGCAGCTTAATGGGCGGGTTAGCGGGAGGGAATGCCGAGCAGTACTTC